This TCR beta chain was identified during a study of blood T cell repertoires in COVID-19. The assay was immunoSEQ multiplex PCR, and TCRdb's table has in-frame clones only and misses some. Here the sample spans about 230,000 clones, roughly 89% being singletons. CDR1 and CDR2 (germline): SGHVS, FNYEAQ. This CDR3 spans 16 amino acids. With V trimmed by 5 bases and J by 5 bases, 9 bases remained unmatched. The chain joins TRBV7-6 to TRBJ2-1; 10 bases fit TRBD2. The receptor was isolated from a woman aged 30 to 39 with acute COVID-19. The sample was PBMCs or T cells enriched from blood (not recorded which). The CDR3 loop is CASSQPSGGPDNEQFF. The CDR3 coding sequence is TGTGCCAGCAGCCAGCCTAGCGGGGGTCCCGACAATGAGCAGTTCTTC. Full variable domain (missing parts from reference TRBV7-6 and TRBJ2-1): GAGVSQSPRYKVTKRGQDVALRCDPISGHVSLYWYRQALGQGPEFLTYFNYEAQQDKSGLPNDRFSAERPEGSISTLTIQRTEQRDSAMYRCASSQPSGGPDNEQFFGPGTRLTVL.